The TCR beta chain under discussion was sequenced for a study of siplizumab effects on memory and regulatory T cells. Study observations and caveats: The diversity of naive T cells seemed greater than that of memory cells, and their alloresponse contribution seemed major. Unstimulated subsets accounted for the mapping of only a minor share of the clones that were alloreactive. A mean of around 69% of mappable alloreactive CD4+ clones were Treg-derived with siplizumab, compared with 26.9% in controls.

This clone occurred once. Its target is not known. Per sample, roughly 9.5 x 10^4 TCR templates were assayed. Sequencing used immunoSEQ multiplex PCR; TCRdb keeps in-frame clones, though not all of them. The profile covers 80,000 to 130,000 clones, with more than 85% appearing a single time and around 2.7% taken by the ten largest. This CDR3 has 16 residues. The V segment lost 4 bases and the J segment 0 bases; nucleotides outside the gene matches: 6. The V gene's germline CDR1 is SGHAT and CDR2 FQNNGV. V gene TRBV11-2 combines with J gene TRBJ1-3; 7 bases match TRBD1. The receptor was isolated from a human donor in good health. Some clones in this sample may be carry-over from other donors' samples. What was sequenced was CD4+ T cells sorted from blood. CDR3 coding DNA: TGTGCCAGCAGCTCCGGGACAGCCGACTCTGGAAACACCATATATTTT. Its translation is CASSSGTADSGNTIYF.